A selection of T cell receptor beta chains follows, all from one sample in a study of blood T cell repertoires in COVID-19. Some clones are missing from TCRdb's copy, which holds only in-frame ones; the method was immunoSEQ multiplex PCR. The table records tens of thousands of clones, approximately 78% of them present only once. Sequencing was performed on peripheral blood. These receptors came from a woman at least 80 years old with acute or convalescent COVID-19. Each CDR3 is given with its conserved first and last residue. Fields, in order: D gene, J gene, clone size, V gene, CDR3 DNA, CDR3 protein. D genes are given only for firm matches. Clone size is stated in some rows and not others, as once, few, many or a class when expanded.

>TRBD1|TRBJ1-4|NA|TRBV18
TGTGCCAGCTCAGAAAGGACAGGACTGTTTTTT
CASSERTGLFF
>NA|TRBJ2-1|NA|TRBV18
TGTGCCAGCTCACCCCCAGCTAGCGTAGGAGTCTACAATGAGCAGTTCTTC
CASSPPASVGVYNEQFF
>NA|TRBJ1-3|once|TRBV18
TGTGCCAGCTCACCACGGACTAGAACACAGGCATCGGGGACACGAAACACCATATATTTT
CASSPRTRTQASGTRNTIYF
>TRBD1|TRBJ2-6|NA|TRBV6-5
TGTGCCAGCAGTTACGGGACAGGGGATGGGGCCAACGTCCTGACTTTC
CASSYGTGDGANVLTF
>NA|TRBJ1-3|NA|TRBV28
TGTGCCAGCAGTTTAAGGACAGCTGGAAACACCATATATTTT
CASSLRTAGNTIYF
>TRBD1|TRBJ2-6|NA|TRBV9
TGTGCCAGCAGCCCACGGACAGGGGGGGGAACTGGGGCCAACGTCCTGACTTTC
CASSPRTGGGTGANVLTF
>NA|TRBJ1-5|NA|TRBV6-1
TGTGCCAGCAGTGACAGGGTTGGGGGCAATCAGCCCCAGCATTTT
CASSDRVGGNQPQHF
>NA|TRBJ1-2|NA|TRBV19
TGTGCCAGTAGACAGGGCGGCGGCTACACCTTC
CASRQGGGYTF
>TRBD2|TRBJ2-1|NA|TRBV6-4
TGTGCCAGCAGTTCCCTAGCGGGAGTTATGAGTGAGCAGTTCTTC
CASSSLAGVMSEQFF
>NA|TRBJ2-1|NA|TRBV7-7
TGTGCCAGCAGCTCCAGCGCCAGCTCCTACAATGAGCAGTTCTTC
CASSSSASSYNEQFF
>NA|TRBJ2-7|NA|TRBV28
TGTGCCAGCAGTCCACCGGATCGGGACACCAACGAGCAGTACTTC
CASSPPDRDTNEQYF
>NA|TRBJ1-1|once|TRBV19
TGTGCCAGTTGGAGGGGAGGCACTGAAGCTTTCTTT
CASWRGGTEAFF
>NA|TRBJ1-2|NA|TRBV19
TGTGCCAGTAGTATCGCAGGGTGGGGCTATGGCTACACCTTC
CASSIAGWGYGYTF
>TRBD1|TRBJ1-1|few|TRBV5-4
TGTGCCAGCAGCTTCATGGACAGGGGGCGGACTGAAGCTTTCTTT
CASSFMDRGRTEAFF
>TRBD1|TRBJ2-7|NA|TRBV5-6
TGTGCCAGCAGCCGGTTGGGACAGGGTTTATACGAGCAGTACTTC
CASSRLGQGLYEQYF
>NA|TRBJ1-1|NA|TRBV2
TGTGCCAGCAGTGAGTTATTACAGGTCACTGAAGCTTTCTTT
CASSELLQVTEAFF
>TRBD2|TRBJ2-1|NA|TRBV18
TGTGCCAGCTCACCGCCTGGACTAGCGGGAGGTCACAATGAGCAGTTCTTC
CASSPPGLAGGHNEQFF
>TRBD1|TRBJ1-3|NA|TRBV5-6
TGTGCCAGCAGCTTGGGCAGGGGGTTTGGAAACACCATATATTTT
CASSLGRGFGNTIYF
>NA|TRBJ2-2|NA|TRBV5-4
TGTGCCAGCAGCCAGATAGACAGAGGAGACACCGGGGAGCTGTTTTTT
CASSQIDRGDTGELFF
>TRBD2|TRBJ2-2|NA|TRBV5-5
TGTGCCAGCAGCTTGGGACTAGCGGGAGCTGACGGGGAGCTGTTTTTT
CASSLGLAGADGELFF
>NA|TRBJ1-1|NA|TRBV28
TGTGCCAGCAGTGTCACTTTGAACACTGAAGCTTTCTTT
CASSVTLNTEAFF
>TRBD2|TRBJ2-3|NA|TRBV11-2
TGTGCCAGCAGCTTCCTCAGCGGGGGGACAGATACGCAGTATTTT
CASSFLSGGTDTQYF
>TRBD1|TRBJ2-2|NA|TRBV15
TGTGCCACCAGCAGGCCAACACAGGGGTCCGGGGAGCTGTTTTTT
CATSRPTQGSGELFF
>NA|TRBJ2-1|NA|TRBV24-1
TGTGCCACCAGTGATTTTCAGGGGGGCTCCTACAATGAGCAGTTCTTC
CATSDFQGGSYNEQFF
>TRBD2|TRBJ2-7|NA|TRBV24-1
TGTGCCACCAGTGAACATAGCGGGGCAGCCTACGAGCAGTACTTC
CATSEHSGAAYEQYF
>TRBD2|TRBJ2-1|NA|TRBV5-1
TGCGCCAGCAGCTTGGTATTAGCGGGAAAAAATGAGCAGTTCTTC
CASSLVLAGKNEQFF
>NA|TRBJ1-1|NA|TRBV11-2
TGTGCCAGCAGCTTAGAATTCGGGAAGATGAACACTGAAGCTTTCTTT
CASSLEFGKMNTEAFF
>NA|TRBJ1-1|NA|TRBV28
TGTGCCAGCAGCCCCGTGGCGGCGAACACTGAAGCTTTCTTT
CASSPVAANTEAFF
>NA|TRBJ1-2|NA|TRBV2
TGTGCCAGCAGTGCCCAGGGAATGGACTATGGCTACACCTTC
CASSAQGMDYGYTF
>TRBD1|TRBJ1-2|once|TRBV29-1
TGCAGCGTCGGAGGACAGGCTGATGGCTACACCTTC
CSVGGQADGYTF
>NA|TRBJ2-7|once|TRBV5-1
TGCGCCAGCAGCTTGGTCAGGGCCCCTTCCTACGAGCAGTACTTC
CASSLVRAPSYEQYF
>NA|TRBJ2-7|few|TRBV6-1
TGTGCCAGCAGTGAGGAGACGACTAGCTCCTACGAGCAGTACTTC
CASSEETTSSYEQYF
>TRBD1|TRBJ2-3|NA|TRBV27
TGTGCCAGCAGATCAGGGGGACGCACAGATACGCAGTATTTT
CASRSGGRTDTQYF
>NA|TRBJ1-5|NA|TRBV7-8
TGTGCCAGCAGCTTAAGGGGGATGGGCAATCAGCCCCAGCATTTT
CASSLRGMGNQPQHF
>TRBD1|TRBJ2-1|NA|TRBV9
TGTGCCAGCAGCGTCGGGACAGCGAACAATGAGCAGTTCTTC
CASSVGTANNEQFF
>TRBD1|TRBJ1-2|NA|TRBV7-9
TGTGCCAGCAGCTTAGAGGGGGCCTTAGATGGCTACACCTTC
CASSLEGALDGYTF
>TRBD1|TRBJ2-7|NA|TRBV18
TGTGCCAGCTCACCAGATGGGACAGCCAACGAGCAGTACTTC
CASSPDGTANEQYF
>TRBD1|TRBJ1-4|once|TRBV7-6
TGTGCCAGCAGCCCAATGGTCAGGGGGGATGAAAAACTGTTTTTT
CASSPMVRGDEKLFF
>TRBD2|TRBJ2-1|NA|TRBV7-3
TGTGCCAGCAGCCCCCGAGCCGGGACTAGTTACAATGAGCAGTTCTTC
CASSPRAGTSYNEQFF